One sample yielded the 30 T cell receptor beta chains listed below, sequenced in a study of blood T cells in healthy people across ages. A second PCR, run for about 7 to 11 cycles, used a sample-barcoded 5' primer plus a J-beta primer mix. TCRdb itself ran the 5' RACE reads through MiXCR, one entry per CDR3 protein. The data show more than 550,000 distinct CDR3 sequences, about a fifth seen once. The specimen sequenced was blood. These TCRs come from a man between 65 and 80 years old in good health.

This chain joins TRBV7-9 and TRBJ1-4; a possible D gene is TRBD1 (6 bases). The V and J ends lost 5 bases and 10 bases respectively, with 14 bases between them. This CDR3 has 13 amino acids. The germline gives CDR1 SEHNR, CDR2 FQNEAQ (reference sequence). Written as DNA, the CDR3 is TGTGCCAGCAGCCGGACAGAGGCTGGAAAACTGTTTTTT. It is translated as CASSRTEAGKLFF.

The chain carries TRBV6-5 and TRBJ2-5, with 14 bases that match TRBD2. From germline, CDR1 is MNHEY and CDR2 SVGAGI. Trimming cost V 4 bases and J 3 bases; bases outside gene matches: 4. This CDR3 spans 16 amino acids. The CDR3 bases are TGTGCCAGCAGTTCCCCGGGACTAGCGGGAGAAGAGACCCAGTACTTC. Its translation: CASSSPGLAGEETQYF.

This clonotype was seen more than once but under ten times. This chain connects TRBV20-1 to TRBJ1-1, with D hard to call. The V gene lost 1 base and the J gene lost 4 bases, with 7 bases spanning the gap. Germline V gene data show CDR1 as DFQATT and CDR2 as SNEGSKA (reference sequence). CDR3 length: 12 residues. The CDR3, as DNA: TGCAGTGCTAGAGCGGGTTTCACTGAAGCTTTCTTT. Translating it yields CSARAGFTEAFF.

The V and J genes are TRBV14 and TRBJ2-5; possible D gene TRBD1, 5 bases. V shed 0 bases and J shed 7 bases, with 12 bases lying between them. This CDR3 has 14 residues. The germline CDR1 and CDR2 sequences are SGHDN and FVKESK. CDR3 bases: TGTGCCAGCAGCCAAGATCAGGGCATCCTGACCCAGTACTTC. This codes for CASSQDQGILTQYF.

CDR3 loop: CASSKVQGRAEAFF. Here the CDR3 DNA reads TGTGCCAGCAGCAAAGTACAGGGTAGGGCTGAAGCTTTCTTT. V and J are TRBV21-1 and TRBJ1-1; TRBD1 reflects the table's D call only, with no check against the DNA. TRBV21-1 is noted as a pseudogene. This CDR3 has 14 amino acids.

The sample holds a few counts of this clonotype. V gene TRBV25-1 combines with J gene TRBJ2-3, with 8 bases aligning to TRBD2. The CDR3 runs to 17 residues. Losses at the gene ends were 3 bases for V and 1 base for J; bases not matched to a gene: 9. Germline CDR1 MGHDK, CDR2 SYGVNS. The CDR3 sequence is CASSDSPGGSGTDTQYF. The CDR3 nucleotides read TGTGCCAGCAGTGACTCGCCGGGGGGGTCGGGCACAGATACGCAGTATTTT.

This clonotype has just a few counts. CDR3 sequence (DNA): TGTGCCAGCAGTGACAGGGGGCTGTATATGGAGCAGTACGTC. Its translation: CASSDRGLYMEQYV. The rearrangement joins TRBV6-6 to TRBJ2-7; TRBD1 aligns across 10 bases. This CDR3 contains 14 residues. V dropped 5 bases and J dropped 7; count of bases not matched to a gene: 8. CDR1 and CDR2 from the germline V gene are MNHNY and SVGAGI (reference sequence).

This clonotype has only a few counts. The chain joins TRBV24-1 to TRBJ1-5; 7 bases fit TRBD1. Germline values: CDR1 KGHDR, CDR2 SFDVKD. This CDR3 has 13 amino acids. J was trimmed by 1 base and V by 7 bases; bases with no gene match: 0. In nucleotides, the CDR3 is TGTGCCACCAGGGGACAGAGCAATCAGCCCCAGCATTTT. Protein product: CATRGQSNQPQHF.

The chain carries TRBV4-2 and TRBJ2-5; 10 bases fit TRBD2. Germline V gene sequence: CDR1 LGHNA, CDR2 YNFKEQ. The V gene end was trimmed by 0 bases and the J gene end by 5 bases; junction bases not matched to a gene: 9. The CDR3 has 17 amino acids. The chain's CDR3 is CASSQDWAPSGGETQYF. The CDR3 region has the DNA TGTGCCAGCAGCCAAGATTGGGCCCCTAGCGGGGGCGAGACCCAGTACTTC.

The chain employs TRBV14 and TRBJ1-3; D is unclear. There are 15 residues in the CDR3. Germline CDR1 is SGHDN and CDR2 is FVKESK. Trimming left V 1 base short and J 0 bases short, with 7 bases between. This CDR3 reads CASSQVIYSGNTIYF. In DNA form, the CDR3 reads TGTGCCAGCAGCCAAGTAATCTACTCTGGAAACACCATATATTTT.

The chain combines TRBV18 with TRBJ1-1; D is ambiguous. The CDR3 has 14 residues. Per the germline V gene, CDR1 is KGHSH and CDR2 is LQKENI. Between the trimmed V and J ends, which lost 1 base and 2 bases, there was a span of 8 bases. CDR3: CASSPRSDNTEAFF. The CDR3 DNA reads as TGTGCCAGCTCACCACGGTCAGACAACACTGAAGCTTTCTTT.

The V and J genes are TRBV27 and TRBJ2-1, with D uncertain. Matching the DNA end better, TRBJ2-5 makes the J call doubtful. Looked up from germline, CDR1 is MNHEY and CDR2 is SMNVEV (reference sequence). CDR3 length: 15 residues. The CDR3 bases are TGTGCCAGCAGTTCTTTCTCAACACCTTCCGAGACCCAGTACTTC. Translation: CASSSFSTPSETQYF.

The chain links TRBV5-1 to TRBJ2-1, with 7 bases fitting TRBD2. J was trimmed by 8 bases and V by 1 base; bases with no gene match: 9. CDR3 length: 15 residues. Germline assignment: CDR1 SGHRS and CDR2 YFSETQ. DNA of the CDR3: TGCGCCAGCAGCTTGTCGACTAGCATATACCATGAGCAGTTCTTC. This codes for CASSLSTSIYHEQFF.

The rearrangement uses TRBV18 and TRBJ2-5; no definite D call. The end of the DNA fits TRBJ2-7 better, so the J call may be wrong. Germline V gene data show CDR1 as KGHSH and CDR2 as LQKENI. This CDR3 is built from 13 residues. The CDR3 region is CASSPESIREQYF. The CDR3 DNA is TGTGCCAGCTCACCAGAGTCCATACGCGAGCAGTACTTC.

The V gene is TRBV21-1, the J gene TRBJ2-2; TRBD1, as called in the table, went unchecked against the DNA. TRBV21-1 is termed a pseudogene. The CDR3 contains 16 residues. CDR3 nucleotides: TGTGCCAGCAGCAATCGGACACAGGGAAACACCGGGGAGCTGTTTTTT. It specifies CASSNRTQGNTGELFF.

This clonotype was detected a few times. V is TRBV2 and J is TRBJ2-1; 10 nucleotides line up with TRBD2. The CDR3 runs 17 residues. CDR1 and CDR2 (germline): SNHLY, FYNNEI. Trimming at V came to 8 bases and at J to 4 bases, leaving 14 bases not matched to a gene. The CDR3 nucleotides are TGTGCCAGCCGACGGAACATAGCGGGGGGCCAATACAATGAGCAGTTCTTC. Its protein product is CASRRNIAGGQYNEQFF.

J is TRBJ2-5 and V is TRBV4-3; the D is unclear. This CDR3 contains 13 residues. Germline V gene lookup returns CDR1 LGHNA and CDR2 YSLEER. Between the trimmed V and J ends, which lost 2 bases and 4 bases, there was a span of 8 bases. The CDR3 DNA reads as TGCGCCAGCAGCCAACAAGAAGGAGAGACCCAGTACTTC. Residues: CASSQQEGETQYF.

This clonotype has a count of ten or more. The chain has TRBV7-9 and TRBJ2-5; no definite D call. The V gene lost 6 bases and the J gene lost 5 bases, with 7 bases spanning the gap. The CDR3 is made up of 11 amino acids. Germline lookup yields CDR1 SEHNR and CDR2 FQNEAQ (reference sequence). CDR3 bases: TGTGCCAGCAGGAGGATGGAGACCCAGTACTTC. Its translation: CASRRMETQYF.

The chain joins TRBV28 to TRBJ2-7; tentatively, D is TRBD1 or TRBD2 (5 bases each). CDR1 MDHEN and CDR2 SYDVKM come from the germline V gene. The CDR3 sequence is 15 residues long. Between the trimmed V and J ends, which lost 4 bases and 1 base, there was a span of 14 bases. CDR3 sequence reads: CASSSPRGRSYEQYF. CDR3 coding DNA: TGTGCCAGCAGTTCTCCGAGGGGCAGGTCCTACGAGCAGTACTTC.

This chain connects TRBV7-6 to TRBJ1-1; D is possibly TRBD1 (5 bases). Per the germline V gene, CDR1 is SGHVS and CDR2 is FNYEAQ. This CDR3 contains 17 residues. V gave up 2 bases and J gave up 3 bases, with 19 bases separating them. The CDR3 spells CASSLRGRGVGHTEAFF. The CDR3 DNA follows: TGTGCCAGCAGCTTAAGGGGACGGGGAGTGGGGCACACTGAAGCTTTCTTT.

V gene TRBV29-1 combines with J gene TRBJ1-2; D gene ambiguous. Germline-derived CDR1 and CDR2 are SQVTM and ANQGSEA. There are 13 residues in the CDR3. V was cut by 6 bases and J by 4 bases, with 15 bases left in between. The CDR3 is CSVGITSAYGYTF. The CDR3 DNA reads as TGCAGCGTGGGGATCACCTCGGCCTATGGCTACACCTTC.

V usage is TRBV7-9 and J usage is TRBJ1-6, with a possible D match to TRBD1 (5 bases). The CDR3 length is 14 residues. The V gene's germline CDR1 is SEHNR and CDR2 FQNEAQ (reference sequence). Trimming cost V 4 bases and J 8 bases, with 12 bases left between them. The CDR3 nucleotides are TGTGCCAGCAGCTCCTCGACAGTCGATTCACCCCTCCACTTT. Encoded protein: CASSSSTVDSPLHF.

This rearrangement joins TRBV5-1 to TRBJ2-5; no definite D call. V lost 0 bases and J 5 bases, leaving 8 bases between the germline ends. Germline loops: CDR1 SGHRS, CDR2 YFSETQ. This CDR3 spans 13 amino acids. The CDR3: CASSLAEVETQYF. As DNA, the CDR3 is TGCGCCAGCAGCTTGGCTGAGGTGGAGACCCAGTACTTC.

This chain uses TRBV6-5 with TRBJ2-1, with D uncertain. The J call may be in error: the DNA end matches TRBJ2-5 better. The CDR3 length is 15 residues. Germline lookup yields CDR1 MNHEY and CDR2 SVGAGI. The CDR3 loop is CASSYSVGPGETQYF. CDR3 sequence (DNA): TGTGCCAGCAGTTACTCGGTTGGGCCCGGTGAGACCCAGTACTTC.

The V gene is TRBV10-3, the J gene TRBJ2-7; 8 nucleotides align to TRBD1. V shed 5 bases and J 0 bases; nucleotides not matched to a gene: 3. CDR3 size: 14 residues. The germline V gene encodes CDR1 ENHRY and CDR2 SYGVKD. The CDR3 spells CAISQGASSYEQYF. As DNA, the CDR3 is TGTGCCATCAGTCAGGGGGCTAGCTCCTACGAGCAGTACTTC.

This clonotype has a count of ten or more. The gene calls are TRBV18 and TRBJ1-1; possible D gene TRBD1, 5 bases. The V gene lost 2 bases and the J gene lost 1 base, with 11 bases spanning the gap. Per the germline V gene, CDR1 is KGHSH and CDR2 is LQKENI. The CDR3 has 15 residues. The CDR3 DNA follows: TGTGCCAGCTCACCAATGCAGGGACGGAACACTGAAGCTTTCTTT. Its protein product is CASSPMQGRNTEAFF.

This clonotype has only a few counts. V usage is TRBV6-5 and J usage is TRBJ1-1; 7 positions agree with TRBD1. J lost 3 bases, V lost 0 bases, and 4 bases had no gene match. The CDR3 consists of 15 residues. Germline V gene sequence: CDR1 MNHEY, CDR2 SVGAGI. Here the CDR3 reads CASSYSDRSDTEAFF. CDR3 DNA sequence: TGTGCCAGCAGTTACTCGGACAGGTCGGACACTGAAGCTTTCTTT.

This clonotype was detected only a few times. The chain combines TRBV7-3 with TRBJ2-7, with TRBD1 identical over 7 bases. The CDR3 length is 15 residues. Germline CDR1 is SGHTA and CDR2 is FQGTGA. J lost 3 bases, V lost 4 bases, and 9 bases had no gene match. The DNA of the CDR3 is TGTGCCAGCAGCTCACAGGGGATTTTGGTCTACGAGCAGTACGTC. It translates to CASSSQGILVYEQYV.

This chain connects TRBV20-1 to TRBJ2-7; 10 bases align to TRBD2. Germline V gene sequence: CDR1 DFQATT, CDR2 SNEGSKA (reference sequence). Trimming took 8 bases from V and 1 from J; bases not matched to a gene: 2. The CDR3 covers 12 residues. CDR3 amino acids: CSISGGSYEQYF. The CDR3 nucleotides read TGCAGTATTAGCGGGGGGTCCTACGAGCAGTACTTC.

The chain combines TRBV3-1 with TRBJ1-6, with D tentatively TRBD1 (5 bases). CDR3 length: 17 amino acids. V dropped 4 bases and J dropped 6 bases, with 19 bases sitting between them. Germline V gene data show CDR1 as LGHDT and CDR2 as YNNKEL (reference sequence). The CDR3 DNA reads as TGTGCCAGCAGCCCGAATTATAGGGGAGTGGGTAATTCACCCCTCCACTTT. It encodes CASSPNYRGVGNSPLHF.